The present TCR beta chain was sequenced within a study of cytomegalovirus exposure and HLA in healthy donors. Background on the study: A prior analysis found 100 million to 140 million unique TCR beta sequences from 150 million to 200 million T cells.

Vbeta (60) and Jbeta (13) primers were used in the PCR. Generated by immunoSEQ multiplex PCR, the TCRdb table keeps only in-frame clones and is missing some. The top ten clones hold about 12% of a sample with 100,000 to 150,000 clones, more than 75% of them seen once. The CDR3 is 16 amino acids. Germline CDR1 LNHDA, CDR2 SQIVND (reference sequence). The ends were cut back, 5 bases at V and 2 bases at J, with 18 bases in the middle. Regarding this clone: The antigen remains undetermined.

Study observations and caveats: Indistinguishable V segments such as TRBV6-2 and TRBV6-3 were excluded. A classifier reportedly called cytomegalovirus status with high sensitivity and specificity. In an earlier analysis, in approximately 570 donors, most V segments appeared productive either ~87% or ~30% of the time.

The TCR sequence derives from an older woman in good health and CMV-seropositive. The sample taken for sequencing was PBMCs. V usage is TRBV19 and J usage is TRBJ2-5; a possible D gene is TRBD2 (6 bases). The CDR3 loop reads CASSSVASALQETQYF. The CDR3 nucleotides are TGTGCCAGTAGTTCAGTGGCTAGCGCACTACAAGAGACCCAGTACTTC.